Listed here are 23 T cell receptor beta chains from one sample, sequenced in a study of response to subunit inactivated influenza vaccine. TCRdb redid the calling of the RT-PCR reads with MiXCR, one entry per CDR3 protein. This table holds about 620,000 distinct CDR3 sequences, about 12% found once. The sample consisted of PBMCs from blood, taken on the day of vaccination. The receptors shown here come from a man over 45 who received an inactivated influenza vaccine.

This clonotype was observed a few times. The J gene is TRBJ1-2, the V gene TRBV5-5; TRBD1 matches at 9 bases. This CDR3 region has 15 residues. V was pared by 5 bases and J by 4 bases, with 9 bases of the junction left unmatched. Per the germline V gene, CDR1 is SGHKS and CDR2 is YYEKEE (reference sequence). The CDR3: CASRRPGQGPYGYTF. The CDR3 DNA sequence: TGTGCCAGCAGAAGGCCCGGACAGGGGCCCTATGGCTACACCTTC.

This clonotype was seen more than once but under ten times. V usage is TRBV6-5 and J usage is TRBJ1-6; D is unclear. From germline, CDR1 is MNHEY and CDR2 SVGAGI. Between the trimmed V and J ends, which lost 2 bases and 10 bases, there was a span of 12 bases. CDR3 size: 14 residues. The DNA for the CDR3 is TGTGCCAGCAGTTACGTAGAAGGGAACTCACCCCTCCACTTT. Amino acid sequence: CASSYVEGNSPLHF.

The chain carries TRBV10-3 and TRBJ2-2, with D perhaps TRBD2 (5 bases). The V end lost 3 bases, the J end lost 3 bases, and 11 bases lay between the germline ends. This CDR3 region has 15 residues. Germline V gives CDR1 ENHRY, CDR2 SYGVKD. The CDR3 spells CAISEVGVDTGELFF. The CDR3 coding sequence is TGTGCCATCAGTGAAGTGGGAGTTGACACCGGGGAGCTGTTTTTT.

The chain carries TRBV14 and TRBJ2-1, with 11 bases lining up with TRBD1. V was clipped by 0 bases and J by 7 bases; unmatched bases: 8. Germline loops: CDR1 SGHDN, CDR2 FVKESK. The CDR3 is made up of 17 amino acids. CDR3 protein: CASSQDFRTGGRNEQFF. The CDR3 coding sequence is TGTGCCAGCAGCCAAGATTTCAGGACAGGGGGCAGGAATGAGCAGTTCTTC.

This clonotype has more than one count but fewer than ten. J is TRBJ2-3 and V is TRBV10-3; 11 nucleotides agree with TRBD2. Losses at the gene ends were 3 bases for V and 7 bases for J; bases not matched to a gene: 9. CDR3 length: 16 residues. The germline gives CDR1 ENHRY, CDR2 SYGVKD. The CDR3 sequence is CAISEVLAGGRNTQYF. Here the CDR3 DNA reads TGTGCCATCAGTGAAGTCCTAGCGGGGGGTCGTAATACGCAGTATTTT.

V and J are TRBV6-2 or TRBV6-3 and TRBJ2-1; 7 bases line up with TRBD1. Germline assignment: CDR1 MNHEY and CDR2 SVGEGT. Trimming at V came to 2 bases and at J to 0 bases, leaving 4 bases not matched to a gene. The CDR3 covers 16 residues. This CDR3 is CASSYPEGASYNEQFF. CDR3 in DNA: TGTGCCAGCAGTTACCCCGAGGGGGCCTCCTACAATGAGCAGTTCTTC.

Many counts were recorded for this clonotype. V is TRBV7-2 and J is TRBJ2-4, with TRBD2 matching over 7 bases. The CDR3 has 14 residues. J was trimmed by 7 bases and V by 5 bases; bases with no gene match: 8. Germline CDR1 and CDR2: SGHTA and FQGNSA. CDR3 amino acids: CASSPPGGSNIQYF. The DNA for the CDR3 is TGTGCCAGCAGCCCCCCCGGCGGGAGTAACATTCAGTACTTC. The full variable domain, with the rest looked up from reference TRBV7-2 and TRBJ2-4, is GAGVSQSPSNKVTEKGKDVELRCDPISGHTALYWYRQSLGQGLEFLIYFQGNSAPDKSGLPSDRFSAERTGGSVSTLTIQRTQQEDSAVYLCASSPPGGSNIQYFGAGTRLSVL.

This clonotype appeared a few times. The CDR3 protein is CASSLVQGLWSTDTQYF. Written as DNA, the CDR3 is TGTGCCAGCAGCTTGGTTCAGGGGCTCTGGAGCACAGATACGCAGTATTTT. V is TRBV7-8 and J is TRBJ2-3, with D possibly being TRBD1 (6 bases). This CDR3 spans 17 amino acids. Germline values: CDR1 SGHVS, CDR2 FQNEAQ. V was clipped by 3 bases and J by 0 bases, with 16 bases between them.

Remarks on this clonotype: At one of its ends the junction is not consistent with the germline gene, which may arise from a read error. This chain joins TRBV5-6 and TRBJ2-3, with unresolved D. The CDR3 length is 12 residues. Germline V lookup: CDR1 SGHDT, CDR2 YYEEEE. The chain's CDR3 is CASRLGTDTQYF. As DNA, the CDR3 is TGTGCCAGCAGGTTGGGCACAGATACGCAGTATTTT.

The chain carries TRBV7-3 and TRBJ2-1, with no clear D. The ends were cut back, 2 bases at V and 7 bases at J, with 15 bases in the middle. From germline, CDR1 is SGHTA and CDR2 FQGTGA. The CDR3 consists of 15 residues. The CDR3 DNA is TGTGCCAGCAGCTTATTGGCTTCGTTGGGAAATGAGCAGTTCTTC. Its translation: CASSLLASLGNEQFF.

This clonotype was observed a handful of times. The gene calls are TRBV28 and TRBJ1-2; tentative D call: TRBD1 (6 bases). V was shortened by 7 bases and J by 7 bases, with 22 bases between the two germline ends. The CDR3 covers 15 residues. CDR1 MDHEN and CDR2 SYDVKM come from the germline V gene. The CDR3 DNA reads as TGTGCCAGCACTAGATGGGGCAGGGACACGTTTGGCTACACCTTC. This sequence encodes CASTRWGRDTFGYTF.

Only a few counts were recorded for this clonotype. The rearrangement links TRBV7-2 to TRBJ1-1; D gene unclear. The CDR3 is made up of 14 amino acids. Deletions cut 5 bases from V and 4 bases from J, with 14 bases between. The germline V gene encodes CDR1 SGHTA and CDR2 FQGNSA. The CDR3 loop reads CASSPRRLVTEAFF. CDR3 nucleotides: TGTGCCAGCAGCCCCAGGAGGTTGGTCACTGAAGCTTTCTTT.

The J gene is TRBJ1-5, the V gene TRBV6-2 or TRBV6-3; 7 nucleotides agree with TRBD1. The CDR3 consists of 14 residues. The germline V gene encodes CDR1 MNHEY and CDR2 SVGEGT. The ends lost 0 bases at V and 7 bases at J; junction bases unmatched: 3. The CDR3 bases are TGTGCCAGCAGTTACTCGCACAGGGGACAGCCCCAGCATTTT. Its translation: CASSYSHRGQPQHF.

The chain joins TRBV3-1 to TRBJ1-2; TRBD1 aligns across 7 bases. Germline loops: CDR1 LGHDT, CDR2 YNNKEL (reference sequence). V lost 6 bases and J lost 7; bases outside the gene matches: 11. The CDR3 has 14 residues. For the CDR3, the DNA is TGTGCCAGCAGTCAGGGGCACAGGGGCTCTGGCTACACCTTC. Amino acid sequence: CASSQGHRGSGYTF.

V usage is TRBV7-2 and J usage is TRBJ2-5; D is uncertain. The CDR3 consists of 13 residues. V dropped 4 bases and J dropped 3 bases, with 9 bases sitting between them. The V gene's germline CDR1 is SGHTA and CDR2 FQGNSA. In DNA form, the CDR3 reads TGTGCCAGCAGCTACCGGGTGGAAGAGACCCAGTACTTC. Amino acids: CASSYRVEETQYF.

CDR3: CASGTWVIMETGGRTDTQYF. The DNA for the CDR3 is TGTGCCAGCGGCACTTGGGTTATTATGGAAACCGGGGGTCGCACAGATACGCAGTATTTT. The J gene is TRBJ2-3, the V gene TRBV28, with D perhaps TRBD2 (6 bases). Germline V gene sequence: CDR1 MDHEN, CDR2 SYDVKM. V shed 8 bases and J shed 1 base, with 31 bases lying between them. The CDR3 spans 20 residues.

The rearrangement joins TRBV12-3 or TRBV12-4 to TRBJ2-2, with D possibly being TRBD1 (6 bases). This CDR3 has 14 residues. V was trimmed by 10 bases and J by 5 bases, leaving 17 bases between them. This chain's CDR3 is CATPPRGGTGELFF. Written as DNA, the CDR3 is TGTGCCACCCCACCCCGAGGGGGAACCGGGGAGCTGTTTTTT.

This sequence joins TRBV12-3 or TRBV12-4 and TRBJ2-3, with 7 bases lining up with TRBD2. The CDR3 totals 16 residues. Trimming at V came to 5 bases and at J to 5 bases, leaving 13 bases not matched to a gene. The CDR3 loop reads CASSPRGGRRLDTQYF. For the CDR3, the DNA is TGTGCCAGCAGTCCTAGAGGCGGGAGAAGGCTAGATACGCAGTATTTT.

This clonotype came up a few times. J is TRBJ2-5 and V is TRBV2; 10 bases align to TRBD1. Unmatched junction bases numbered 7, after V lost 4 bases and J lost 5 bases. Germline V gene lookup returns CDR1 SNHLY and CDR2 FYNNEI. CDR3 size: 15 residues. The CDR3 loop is CASSGPGQGPETQYF. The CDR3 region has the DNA TGTGCCAGCAGTGGGCCGGGACAGGGGCCGGAGACCCAGTACTTC.

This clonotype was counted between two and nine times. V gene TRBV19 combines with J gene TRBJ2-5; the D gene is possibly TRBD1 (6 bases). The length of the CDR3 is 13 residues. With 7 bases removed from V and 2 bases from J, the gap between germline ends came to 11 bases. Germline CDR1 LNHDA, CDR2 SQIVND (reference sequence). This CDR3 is CASTRDKQETQYF. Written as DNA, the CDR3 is TGTGCCAGTACCCGGGACAAGCAAGAGACCCAGTACTTC.

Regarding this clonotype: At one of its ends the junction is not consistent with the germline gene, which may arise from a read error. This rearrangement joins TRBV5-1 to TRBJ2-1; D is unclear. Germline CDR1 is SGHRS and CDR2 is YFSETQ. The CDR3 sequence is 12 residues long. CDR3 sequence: CASSLGTGPPIF. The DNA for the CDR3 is TGCGCCAGCAGCTTGGGGACCGGACCCCCAATCTTC. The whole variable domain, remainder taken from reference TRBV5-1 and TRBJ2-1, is KAGVTQTPRYLIKTRGQQVTLSCSPISGHRSVSWYQQTPGQGLQFLFEYFSETQRNKGNFPGRFSGRQFSNSRSEMNVSTLELGDSALYLCASSLGTGPPIFGPGTRLTVL.

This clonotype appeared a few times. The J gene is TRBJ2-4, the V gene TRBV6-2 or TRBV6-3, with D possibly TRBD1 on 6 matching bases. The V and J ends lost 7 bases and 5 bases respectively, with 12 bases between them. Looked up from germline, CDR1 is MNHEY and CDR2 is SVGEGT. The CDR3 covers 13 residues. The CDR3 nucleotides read TGTGCCAGCACCCTATCAGGGGAAAACATTCAGTACTTC. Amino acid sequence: CASTLSGENIQYF.

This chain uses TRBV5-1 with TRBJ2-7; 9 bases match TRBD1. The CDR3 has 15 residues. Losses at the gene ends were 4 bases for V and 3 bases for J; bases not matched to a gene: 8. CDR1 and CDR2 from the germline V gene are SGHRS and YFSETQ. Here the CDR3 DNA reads TGCGCCAGCAGCCATGCCGGGACAGGGCTCTACGAGCAGTACTTC. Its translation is CASSHAGTGLYEQYF.